This T cell receptor (beta chain) was identified in a study of post-analysis software for immune sequencing data (dated by TCRdb to about 2015). For the study in its entirety: The recorded disease courses included relapsing-remitting, secondary progressive and progressive-relapsing multiple sclerosis, and some patients had no subtype annotation. The multiple sclerosis patient repertoires were compared with about a dozen previously published healthy control repertoires from donors aged roughly 6 to 25 years. A subset of samples was prepared in parallel using single-end sample barcoding, then pooled and co-amplified after Illumina adapter ligation. Broad study findings and their caveats: Significantly lower normalized Chao1 diversity was found in multiple sclerosis patients than in controls, suggesting substantial peripheral T-cell clonal expansion. Strong co-clustering of samples prepared in the same batch was shown by direct clustering with F measure, prompting a batch-effect correction. Significantly higher frequencies in patients than in controls were found for about 5 TRBV segments, including TRBV5-6, TRBV5-1 and TRBV20-1. The multiple sclerosis patient group was slightly younger than the control group.

To demonstrate the VDJtools post-analysis software, TCR beta repertoires were profiled from the peripheral blood of more than ten young patients with multiple sclerosis. The multiple sclerosis patients were children and adolescents between roughly 6 and 16 years of age. This clonotype showed up just a few times. This clone's antigen is unknown. Base qualities are not at hand, and no much larger clone is one base apart. Trimming removed 7 bases from V and 0 bases from J; the gene matches leave 5 bases unexplained. The CDR3 measures 15 amino acids from cysteine to phenylalanine. This entry keeps only the CDR3 DNA: 45 bases, framed from base 1. Receptor libraries were prepared by PCR. For sequencing, an Illumina HiSeq 2500 was employed. Unique molecular identifiers were incorporated into TCR beta cDNA libraries to reduce PCR and sequencing biases. Every 1 to 10 million input T cells yielded roughly 500,000 cDNA molecules, meaning each molecule approximated one T cell. The patient libraries were prepared and sequenced with the same protocol used for the earlier healthy control dataset. Samples belonging to the same batch were prepared together, multiplexed and sequenced on a shared HiSeq lane. As for how the authors treated the data: Raw barcoded reads were processed with MIGEC, and single-read molecular identifier groups were discarded before consensus assembly and CDR3 extraction. Clonotype tables were post-analysed with VDJtools, and diversity was normalized by down-sampling all datasets to the smallest sample size. To correct batch-related cross-sample contamination, repertoire overlap clustering matched CDR3 amino acid sequences but not nucleotide sequences. The public reads were quality trimmed at Q25 with fastp and then assembled into clones with MiXCR by TCRdb, keeping productive beta chains. Merged by CDR3 protein, the rows form single entries marked with the most common genes and DNA. These V and J calls originate from TCRdb's pipeline instead of the authors' own analysis. The sample has hundreds of thousands of distinct CDR3 sequences on record, roughly 30% of them singletons. Roughly 0.54% of the sample is in the top ten clones.

The receptor was derived from a girl aged 10-17 years with multiple sclerosis. The chain joins TRBV12-3 or TRBV12-4 to TRBJ2-1; TRBD1 matches 8 bases in the middle. Sequencing was carried out using blood. The bases read TGTGCCAGCACCAGCACAGGGGGCTCCTACAATGAGCAGTTCTTC. It specifies CASTSTGGSYNEQFF.